These 14 T cell receptor beta chains were sequenced from one sample in a study of spatial heterogeneity in lung cancer. Time point described: sample taken at primary tumor resection. Each CDR3 protein gets one entry after TCRdb re-called the 5' RACE reads with MiXCR. The repertoire has about 100,000 distinct CDR3 sequences, around 4.8% of them found once; the top ten carry 21%. Study outcomes and limitations: Mutation tallies in tumors tracked expanded intratumoral alpha and beta TCR counts.

The antigens for these receptors are not known. This specimen was lung tumor tissue, taken at surgery. All receptors come from a male donor with early-stage non-small cell lung cancer.

This chain joins TRBV5-5 and TRBJ2-5; no firm D call. V was shortened by 4 bases and J by 5 bases, with 15 bases between the two germline ends. This CDR3 is 14 amino acids long. Germline CDR1 SGHKS, CDR2 YYEKEE (reference sequence). CDR3 loop: CASSHRWQLETQYF. CDR3 coding DNA: TGTGCCAGCAGCCACCGTTGGCAGTTGGAGACCCAGTACTTC.

This clonotype was detected many times. The J gene is TRBJ2-3, the V gene TRBV6-1; 8 nucleotides line up with TRBD1. The germline V gene has CDR1 MNHNS and CDR2 SASEGT. This CDR3 region has 14 residues. J gave up 3 bases and V 7 bases, and 6 bases lay outside the gene matches. CDR3 in amino acids: CASNRQGMTDTQYF. The CDR3 DNA is TGTGCCAGCAACAGACAGGGGATGACAGATACGCAGTATTTT.

The V and J genes are TRBV9 and TRBJ1-5; D possibly corresponds to TRBD1 (5 bases). Germline V gives CDR1 SGDLS, CDR2 YYNGEE. The ends were cut back, 3 bases at V and 6 bases at J, with 13 bases in the middle. The CDR3 extends over 14 amino acids. CDR3 loop: CASSDGGGSQPQHF. The CDR3 nucleotides read TGTGCCAGCAGCGATGGGGGTGGCAGTCAGCCCCAGCATTTT.

This clonotype has a count of ten or more. The chain recombines TRBV7-8 with TRBJ2-3; D call uncertain. CDR1 is SGHVS and CDR2 is FQNEAQ in the germline V gene. This CDR3 has 16 residues. V gave up 5 bases and J gave up 2 bases, with 17 bases separating them. CDR3 loop: CASSTRARYLTDTQYF. The CDR3 region has the DNA TGTGCCAGCAGCACAAGGGCCAGGTACCTCACAGATACGCAGTATTTT.

The sample holds many counts of this clonotype. This sequence joins TRBV7-9 and TRBJ1-1; no clear D. The CDR3 is made up of 13 amino acids. Germline CDR1 is SEHNR and CDR2 is FQNEAQ (reference sequence). With 4 bases removed from V and 1 base from J, the gap between germline ends came to 7 bases. Here the CDR3 reads CASSSQQNTEAFF. CDR3 nucleotide sequence: TGTGCCAGCAGCTCACAGCAGAACACTGAAGCTTTCTTT.

This clonotype appeared many times. The chain carries TRBV6-2 or TRBV6-3 and TRBJ2-7, with 14 nucleotides matching TRBD2. The germline V gene has CDR1 MNHEY and CDR2 SVGEGT. The J segment lost 2 bases and the V segment lost 10 bases, leaving 4 bases of the junction unmatched. The CDR3 covers 14 residues. The CDR3 nucleotides are TGTGCCACCCAGACTAGCGGGAGGGCCTACGAGCAGTACTTC. As protein: CATQTSGRAYEQYF.

In this sample, this clonotype turned up many times. The chain links TRBV2 to TRBJ2-1, with D perhaps TRBD2 (6 bases). CDR1 is SNHLY and CDR2 is FYNNEI in the germline V gene. The CDR3 consists of 14 residues. V dropped 6 bases and J dropped 6 bases, with 15 bases sitting between them. The CDR3 DNA follows: TGTGCCAGCAGCTCCGGGACTCGGACCAATGAGCAGTTCTTC. Its translation is CASSSGTRTNEQFF. Together with reference TRBV2 and TRBJ2-1, the CDR3 gives the full variable domain: EPEVTQTPSHQVTQMGQEVILRCVPISNHLYFYWYRQILGQKVEFLVSFYNNEISEKSEIFDDQFSVERPDGSNFTLKIRSTKLEDSAMYFCASSSGTRTNEQFFGPGTRLTVL.

This clonotype was found many times. This chain links TRBV28 with TRBJ2-7; D possibly corresponds to TRBD2 (5 bases). The CDR3 length is 15 residues. V was cut by 3 bases and J by 2 bases, with 14 bases left in between. CDR1 is MDHEN and CDR2 is SYDVKM in the germline V gene. The CDR3 DNA sequence: TGTGCCAGCAGTTTTTACCGATCCGGGGCCTACGAGCAGTACTTC. Translation: CASSFYRSGAYEQYF.

This clonotype was observed many times. The chain recombines TRBV7-9 with TRBJ2-1; 15 bases are a match to TRBD2. Germline-derived CDR1 and CDR2 are SEHNR and FQNEAQ (reference sequence). This CDR3 spans 18 amino acids. J lost 0 bases, V lost 5 bases, and 5 bases had no gene match. CDR3: CASSHGLAGGPSYNEQFF. In DNA, the CDR3 is TGTGCCAGCAGCCATGGACTAGCGGGAGGGCCCTCCTACAATGAGCAGTTCTTC. The full variable domain, rest sourced from reference TRBV7-9 and TRBJ2-1, is DTGVSQNPRHKITKRGQNVTFRCDPISEHNRLYWYRQTLGQGPEFLTYFQNEAQLEKSRLLSDRFSAERPKGSFSTLEIQRTEQGDSAMYLCASSHGLAGGPSYNEQFFGPGTRLTVL.

This clonotype was seen repeatedly, ten times or more. The chain uses TRBV12-3 or TRBV12-4 and TRBJ2-2; D is uncertain. The CDR3 has 15 residues. Trimming took 5 bases from V and 6 from J, leaving 16 bases between them. The CDR3 DNA reads TGTGCCAGCAGTAAAAAACCAAACCTGGCCGGGGAGCTGTTTTTT. Its protein product is CASSKKPNLAGELFF.

This clonotype was seen repeatedly, ten times or more. This chain links TRBV9 with TRBJ2-7; D may be TRBD2 (5 bases). Germline loops: CDR1 SGDLS, CDR2 YYNGEE. V was trimmed by 0 bases and J by 0 bases, leaving 13 bases between them. CDR3 size: 16 residues. CDR3 sequence: CASSVASSGTSYEQYF. In nucleotides, the CDR3 is TGTGCCAGCAGCGTAGCGTCCAGCGGCACCTCCTACGAGCAGTACTTC.

The sample holds many counts of this clonotype. This chain uses TRBV28 with TRBJ2-5; maybe TRBD2 (5 bases). Trimming removed 7 bases from V and 5 bases from J, with 14 bases in between. The germline V gene encodes CDR1 MDHEN and CDR2 SYDVKM. This CDR3 has 13 amino acids. CDR3 nucleotide sequence: TGTGCCAGCAACCAGGACTTCTTGGAGACCCAGTACTTC. Protein product: CASNQDFLETQYF.

This clonotype was observed many times. V is TRBV7-9 and J is TRBJ1-6; D is uncertain. Germline CDR1 SEHNR, CDR2 FQNEAQ (reference sequence). This CDR3 is built from 16 residues. V lost 1 base and J lost 0, with 7 bases in between. The CDR3 DNA reads as TGTGCCAGCAGCTTAGATCCACGCTCCTATAATTCACCCCTCCACTTT. Its translation is CASSLDPRSYNSPLHF.

This clonotype occurred many times. V gene TRBV11-3 combines with J gene TRBJ2-3, with D hard to call. Trimming took off 4 bases at V and 2 bases at J, with 13 bases between the two ends. The CDR3 consists of 15 residues. The V gene's germline CDR1 is SGHNT and CDR2 YENEEA. CDR3 coding DNA: TGTGCCAGCAGCTATGGGGAAACCCCCACAGATACGCAGTATTTT. Protein: CASSYGETPTDTQYF.